Described below is a single T cell receptor (beta chain) sequence and its context. The target antigen is unknown. The data originate from a study of CD8 T cells in ankylosing spondylitis. Points from the study as a whole: Existing reports had already noted some motif variants in reactive arthritis synovial fluid and blood. Roughly 8 highly homologous variants formed a TCR beta motif that appeared characteristic of ankylosing spondylitis blood. Disease-linked clones were reportedly significantly enriched in matched ankylosing spondylitis synovial fluid.

Libraries for TCR beta were made by quantitative 5'-RACE with molecular barcodes. Each CDR3 protein gets one entry after TCRdb re-called the 5' RACE reads with MiXCR. This table holds 250,000 or so distinct CDR3 sequences, 15% to 20% found once. V was shortened by 1 base and J by 4 bases, with 9 bases between the two germline ends. The CDR3 sequence is 14 residues long. The germline V gene encodes CDR1 SGHDN and CDR2 FVKESK. The chain uses TRBV14 and TRBJ2-3, with D possibly being TRBD2 (7 bases). The specimen was blood, either unsorted or a sorted T cell fraction (not recorded which). The TCR was taken from a male donor with ankylosing spondylitis or in good health (not recorded which). CDR3 protein: CASSQGGGADTQYF. CDR3 bases: TGTGCCAGCAGCCAAGGAGGGGGGGCAGATACGCAGTATTTT.